The 8 T cell receptor beta chains in this list originate from one sample, sequenced in a study of blood T cell repertoires in COVID-19 (TCRdb year 2020). Library generation was performed with the immunoSEQ multiplex PCR assay. Here the immuneACCESS table is served through TCRdb, limited to in-frame sequences with V and J called. Missing clones are a known gap in these copies; in checked studies unresolved V genes cover under half, and the rest lacks a known reason. Here the sample has 250,000 to 300,000 clones; 86% occur a single time. Approximately 4% of the sample comes from the top ten. Source material: peripheral blood. The receptors were gathered from a man aged 18 to 35 with active or convalescent COVID-19.

The CDR3 DNA reads TGCGCCAGCAGCTTGCCCACAACAGATACGCAGTATTTT. It translates to CASSLPTTDTQYF. The rearrangement joins TRBV5-1 to TRBJ2-3; no clear D gene. The V and J ends lost 1 base and 3 bases respectively, with 6 bases between them. CDR3 size: 13 residues. Germline-derived CDR1 and CDR2 are SGHRS and YFSETQ.

V and J are TRBV20-1 and TRBJ2-7; D is possibly TRBD1 (6 bases). The germline V gene encodes CDR1 DFQATT and CDR2 SNEGSKA (reference sequence). CDR3 size: 11 residues. Trimming left V 3 bases short and J 8 bases short, with 11 bases between. CDR3 DNA sequence: TGCAGTGCTAGCCAGGGGCTAAAGCAGTACTTC. This translates into CSASQGLKQYF.

This clone was seen a handful of times. The V call is TRBV11-3, the J call TRBJ2-2, with 8 nucleotides matching TRBD1. The CDR3 has 15 residues. V shed 4 bases, J shed 4 bases, and the junction held 5 bases outside the gene matches. Germline CDR1 reads SGHNT; CDR2 reads YENEEA. In DNA form, the CDR3 reads TGTGCCAGCAGCTCCCGGGACAGGAGCACCGGGGAGCTGTTTTTT. This codes for CASSSRDRSTGELFF.

Only one count was recorded for this clone. This chain joins TRBV9 and TRBJ2-2; D might be TRBD1 (6 bases). The length of the CDR3 is 15 residues. V was shortened by 0 bases and J by 7 bases, with 13 bases between the two germline ends. The germline V gene has CDR1 SGDLS and CDR2 YYNGEE. CDR3 sequence: CASSVVPGVGGELFF. DNA of the CDR3: TGTGCCAGCAGCGTAGTGCCAGGGGTCGGCGGGGAGCTGTTTTTT.

V is TRBV27 and J is TRBJ2-6, with D unresolved. CDR3 size: 14 residues. V lost 7 bases and J lost 3, with 10 bases in between. CDR1 and CDR2 (germline): MNHEY, SMNVEV (reference sequence). CDR3 region: CASKQSHGANVLTF. The CDR3 nucleotides are TGTGCCAGCAAACAGAGCCATGGGGCCAACGTCCTGACTTTC.

The rearrangement uses TRBV21-1 and TRBJ2-7; the table names TRBD1, a call not compared with the DNA. TRBV21-1 is an annotated pseudogene. The length of the CDR3 is 15 residues. DNA for the CDR3: TGTGCCAGCAGCAAGAGCCCCTGGCAACAGGGGGGCAAGTACTTC. It is translated as CASSKSPWQQGGKYF.

The chain employs TRBV5-1 and TRBJ2-3; tentatively, D is TRBD1 (5 bases). CDR3 length: 12 residues. CDR1 is SGHRS and CDR2 is YFSETQ in the germline V gene. V shed 4 bases and J shed 4 bases, with 7 bases lying between them. Here the CDR3 reads CASSQGSDTQYF. The CDR3 nucleotides read TGCGCCAGCAGCCAGGGCTCAGATACGCAGTATTTT.

This clone was detected ten times or more. The chain combines TRBV7-9 with TRBJ1-1; no firm D call. The CDR3 is 13 amino acids. V was trimmed by 5 bases and J by 1 base, leaving 8 bases between them. Germline V lookup: CDR1 SEHNR, CDR2 FQNEAQ (reference sequence). The CDR3: CASSPQENTEAFF. The DNA of the CDR3 is TGTGCCAGCAGCCCCCAGGAGAACACTGAAGCTTTCTTT.